The clone carrying this TCR beta chain has only a few counts. Its specificity is unknown. This specimen belongs to a study of spatial heterogeneity in lung cancer. Study context: Strong correlation linked TCR transcript counts in tumor regions to a T cell module score derived from matched bulk RNA-seq. Points from the study as a whole: Within tumors, counts of expanded alpha and beta TCRs tracked tumor mutation counts.

With 6 bases clipped from V and 0 bases from J, the junction kept 8 bases outside the gene matches. The CDR3 runs 15 residues. Germline V gene data show CDR1 as MDHEN and CDR2 as SYDVKM. Time point reported: sample taken at primary tumor resection. TCRdb itself ran the 5' RACE reads through MiXCR, one entry per CDR3 protein. The repertoire includes about 20,000 distinct CDR3 sequences, around 6.9% of them detected once, and approximately 25% sits in the top ten. V gene TRBV28 combines with J gene TRBJ2-7; 7 bases agree with TRBD1. Here the sequenced sample was lung tumor tissue, taken at surgery. The clonotype comes from a male donor with early-stage non-small cell lung cancer. The CDR3: CASRTGQGSSYEQYF. CDR3 coding DNA: TGTGCCAGCAGGACAGGGCAGGGAAGCTCCTACGAGCAGTACTTC.